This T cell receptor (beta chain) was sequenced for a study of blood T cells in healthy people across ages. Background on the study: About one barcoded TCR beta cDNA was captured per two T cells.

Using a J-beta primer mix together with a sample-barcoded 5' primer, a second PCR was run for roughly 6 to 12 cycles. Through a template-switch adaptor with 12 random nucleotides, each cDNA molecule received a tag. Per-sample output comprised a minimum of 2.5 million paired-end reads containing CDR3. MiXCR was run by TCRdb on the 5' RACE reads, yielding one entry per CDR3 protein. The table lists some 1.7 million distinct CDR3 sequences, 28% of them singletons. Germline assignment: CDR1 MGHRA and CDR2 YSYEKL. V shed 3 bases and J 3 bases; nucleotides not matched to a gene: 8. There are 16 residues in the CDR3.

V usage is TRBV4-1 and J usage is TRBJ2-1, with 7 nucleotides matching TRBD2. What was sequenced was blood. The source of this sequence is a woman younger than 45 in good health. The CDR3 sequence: CASSHGLADLYNEQFF. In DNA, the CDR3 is TGCGCCAGCAGCCATGGTCTAGCGGACCTCTACAATGAGCAGTTCTTC.